This record concerns one TCR beta chain sequence. Some clones are missing from TCRdb's copy, which holds only in-frame ones; the method was immunoSEQ multiplex PCR. The top ten clones hold 6.2% of a sample with a few hundred thousand clones, roughly 90% of them seen once. Germline CDR1 SGHTA, CDR2 FQGNSA. The CDR3 runs to 13 residues. Trimming took 10 bases from V and 4 from J, leaving 14 bases between them. This sample was taken from a study of blood T cell repertoires in COVID-19. This receptor was taken from a man aged 60 to 69 with acute or convalescent COVID-19. Material for sequencing was peripheral blood. The genes are TRBV7-2 and TRBJ1-3; no reliable D call. CDR3: CATRTGNGNTIYF. Here the CDR3 DNA reads TGTGCCACTCGGACGGGAAACGGAAACACCATATATTTT.